This is a list of T cell receptor beta chains from one sample in a study of OX40 agonist ivuxolimab in advanced cancers. Repertoires were generated with immunoSEQ multiplex PCR, while TCRdb's copy carries only in-frame clones and drops some. This table has roughly 44,000 clones, roughly nine tenths appearing once. The source material was CD4+ or CD8+ T cells sorted from blood, sampled in a trial of the OX40 agonist ivuxolimab. Source of these receptors: an adult with an advanced solid tumor such as melanoma, head and neck, liver or kidney cancer. Both conserved end residues are part of each CDR3. D genes are given only for firm matches. Not every row has a clone size; where given, it reads once, few, many or a size class.

V,size,J,D,CDR3,DNA
TRBV7-9,few,TRBJ1-1,NA,CASSLTHMNTEAFF,TGTGCCAGCAGCTTAACTCACATGAACACTGAAGCTTTCTTT
TRBV28,NA,TRBJ1-1,NA,CAGHSTSNGYTEAFF,TGTGCCGGTCACTCCACGAGCAATGGTTACACTGAAGCTTTCTTT
TRBV14,NA,TRBJ2-1,NA,CASSQPGRFYNEQFF,TGTGCCAGCAGCCAACCTGGCAGGTTCTACAATGAGCAGTTCTTC
TRBV20-1,many,TRBJ1-2,NA,CSARDEGGYTF,TGCAGTGCTAGAGATGAGGGGGGCTACACCTTC
TRBV7-9,NA,TRBJ1-1,TRBD1,CASSSWTGTMNTEAFF,TGTGCCAGCAGCTCGTGGACAGGGACAATGAACACTGAAGCTTTCTTT
TRBV28,NA,TRBJ1-1,NA,CASSLSAFMNTEAFF,TGTGCCAGCAGTTTATCCGCGTTTATGAACACTGAAGCTTTCTTT
TRBV19,NA,TRBJ1-4,TRBD1,CASSLSSGGTNEKLFF,TGTGCCAGTAGTTTATCGTCAGGGGGTACAAATGAAAAACTGTTTTTT
TRBV15,once,TRBJ1-2,NA,CATSAPEGLDGYTF,TGTGCCACCAGCGCCCCAGAGGGGTTGGATGGCTACACCTTC
TRBV13,NA,TRBJ2-7,TRBD1,CASSLLGQGLISYEQYF,TGTGCCAGCAGCTTACTAGGACAGGGCCTAATCTCCTACGAGCAGTACTTC
TRBV13,NA,TRBJ2-7,NA,CASSLPTDSYEQYF,TGTGCCAGCAGCCTGCCGACAGACTCCTACGAGCAGTACTTC
TRBV6-5,NA,TRBJ2-7,NA,CASSSLFWEQYF,TGTGCCAGCAGCTCTCTGTTTTGGGAGCAGTACTTC
TRBV7-2,NA,TRBJ1-5,NA,CASSLWGGGFQPQHF,TGTGCCAGCAGCTTATGGGGGGGAGGGTTTCAGCCCCAGCATTTT
TRBV27,NA,TRBJ1-2,TRBD1,CASSLSRGGSSGYTF,TGTGCCAGCAGTTTATCGCGAGGGGGCTCCTCTGGCTACACCTTC
TRBV27,NA,TRBJ1-2,NA,CASSPLRGDNQTPRNYGYTF,TGTGCCAGCAGTCCACTAAGGGGCGATAACCAAACCCCCCGAAACTATGGCTACACCTTC
TRBV7-9,NA,TRBJ1-1,NA,CASSLPSPEFGTEAFF,TGTGCCAGCAGCTTACCCTCCCCAGAGTTCGGCACTGAAGCTTTCTTT
TRBV11-1,NA,TRBJ2-2,NA,CASSLEGELFF,TGTGCCAGCAGCTTAGAGGGGGAGCTGTTTTTT
TRBV5-1,NA,TRBJ1-4,TRBD1,CASSADRGRLDNEKLFF,TGCGCCAGCAGCGCCGACAGGGGGCGCTTGGATAATGAAAAACTGTTTTTT
TRBV19,NA,TRBJ1-5,NA,CASSISTPRMSNQPQHF,TGTGCCAGTAGTATATCGACCCCCCGAATGAGCAATCAGCCCCAGCATTTT
TRBV7-7,NA,TRBJ2-7,NA,CASSLGEGGTYEQYF,TGTGCCAGCAGCCTCGGGGAGGGGGGGACCTACGAGCAGTACTTC
TRBV13,NA,TRBJ2-7,NA,CASSPSGQGFYEQYF,TGTGCCAGCAGCCCCTCGGGGCAGGGGTTCTACGAGCAGTACTTC
TRBV19,few,TRBJ1-1,NA,CASSPLGGDTEAFF,TGTGCCAGTAGCCCCCTCGGGGGGGACACTGAAGCTTTCTTT
TRBV2,NA,TRBJ1-3,NA,CASLGGVVEAGNTIYF,TGTGCCAGCCTGGGGGGGGTGGTCGAGGCTGGAAACACCATATATTTT
TRBV19,NA,TRBJ1-2,NA,CASTIGGVLPNYGYTF,TGTGCCAGTACCATCGGCGGGGTCCTTCCTAACTATGGCTACACCTTC
TRBV15,NA,TRBJ2-1,NA,CATSRSPGEEQFF,TGTGCCACCAGCAGATCCCCGGGGGAGGAGCAGTTCTTC
TRBV7-9,NA,TRBJ1-2,TRBD1,CASSSPGQGLYGYTF,TGTGCCAGCAGCTCGCCAGGACAGGGTCTATATGGCTACACCTTC
TRBV6-5,NA,TRBJ1-5,NA,CASSYTEGSGAQHF,TGTGCCAGCAGTTACACCGAAGGGTCCGGGGCCCAGCATTTT
TRBV19,few,TRBJ1-2,NA,CASSIAPVRAGDGYTF,TGTGCCAGTAGTATAGCCCCGGTACGGGCCGGGGACGGCTACACCTTC